This T cell receptor beta chain came from a study of T cell responses to AZD1222 COVID-19 vaccine. The table came from immunoSEQ multiplex PCR; TCRdb's copy has only in-frame clones and leaves some out. The sample records tens of thousands of clones, roughly four fifths being singletons. This clone was counted between two and nine times. Its antigen is unidentified. Whole-study findings and limits: Spike was spanned by vaccine-associated CD4 TCRs, which were dominant at 160-218 and 743-854.

The V segment lost 6 bases and the J segment 5 bases; nucleotides outside the gene matches: 4. The CDR3 spans 14 residues. The germline V gene has CDR1 KGHSH and CDR2 LQKENI. The sequence was obtained from an adult in good health. The sequencing used peripheral blood, collected on day 0 of AZD1222 vaccination. J is TRBJ2-4 and V is TRBV18; 10 bases fit TRBD2. The CDR3 spells CASSTLAGENIQYF. In nucleotides, the CDR3 is TGTGCCAGCTCGACTCTAGCGGGAGAAAACATTCAGTACTTC.